These 28 T cell receptor beta chains originate from one sample sequenced in a study of beta chain features in type 1 diabetes. Study outcomes and limitations: Among all four CD4+ subsets, Type 1 diabetes patients had TCRB CDR3s that were moderately but significantly shorter.

These receptors have no identified antigens. Expressed TCRB transcripts were sequenced, since all the RNA that had been isolated was reverse transcribed. Clones were read by immunoSEQ multiplex PCR, and TCRdb kept only the in-frame ones, dropping some. The sample yields 300,000 to 450,000 clones, roughly an eighth seen once. Sequenced material: naive CD4+ T cells from blood. All receptors come from a woman between 18 and 30 years old with type 1 diabetes.

To note about this clone: Its ends do not fully match the called genes, so a read error is possible. V usage is TRBV7-8 and J usage is TRBJ2-7, with 9 nucleotides matching TRBD1. This CDR3 comprises 14 residues. Germline-derived CDR1 and CDR2 are SGHVS and FQNEAQ. This CDR3 reads CASSSPGQGRKIDF. CDR3 nucleotide sequence: TGTGCCAGCAGCTCTCCGGGACAGGGACGTAAAATAGACTTC.

The chain is built from TRBV4-1 and TRBJ2-7, with D maybe TRBD2 (6 bases). Trimming removed 1 base from V and 7 bases from J, with 11 bases in between. The germline V gene encodes CDR1 MGHRA and CDR2 YSYEKL. The CDR3 is made up of 13 amino acids. The CDR3 bases are TGCGCCAGCAGCCAAGTCGGGAGTTGGGAGCAGTACTTC. Its translation: CASSQVGSWEQYF.

This clone was seen only a few times. The genes are TRBV23-1 and TRBJ1-3; D is undetermined. TRBV23-1 is flagged as an ORF with uncertain function. This CDR3 spans 14 amino acids. V was shortened by 7 bases and J by 3 bases, with 13 bases between the two germline ends. The CDR3 nucleotides are TGCGCCAGCATCGCCGAGTTTTTTGGAAACACCATATATTTT. It is translated as CASIAEFFGNTIYF.

This clone was seen only a few times. The V gene is TRBV28, the J gene TRBJ1-2, with 7 bases that match TRBD1. The CDR3 extends over 13 amino acids. The junction had 8 bases not matched to a gene; V was cut back by 9 bases and J by 4 bases. Germline CDR1 MDHEN, CDR2 SYDVKM. CDR3 DNA: TGTGCCAGTGATCCACAGGGGCTCTATGGCTACACCTTC. Protein product: CASDPQGLYGYTF.

This clone has more than one count but fewer than ten. This chain connects TRBV12-5 to TRBJ2-5, with a weak D call TRBD1 (5 bases). The CDR3 is made up of 15 amino acids. Trimming stripped 5 bases from V and 1 base from J, with 14 bases between. Germline-derived CDR1 and CDR2 are LGHNT and FRNRAP. The CDR3 region is CASGPGLASQETQYF. In DNA, the CDR3 is TGTGCTAGTGGTCCAGGGTTGGCGAGCCAAGAGACCCAGTACTTC.

The sample holds a few counts of this clone. CDR3 coding DNA: TGCAGCGTTGTGGGACTACGAGAGACCCAGTACTTC. Protein: CSVVGLRETQYF. The gene calls are TRBV29-1 and TRBJ2-5; 7 bases are shared with TRBD2. CDR1 and CDR2 (germline): SQVTM, ANQGSEA. The V segment lost 4 bases and the J segment 4 bases; nucleotides outside the gene matches: 3. The CDR3 is made up of 12 amino acids.

This clone was seen a handful of times. The gene calls are TRBV9 and TRBJ1-4; possibly TRBD1 for D (5 bases). Germline CDR1 is SGDLS and CDR2 is YYNGEE. The CDR3 covers 15 residues. With 0 bases removed from V and 5 bases from J, the gap between germline ends came to 11 bases. The CDR3 DNA sequence: TGTGCCAGCAGCGTAGGGGACTGGGTGAATGAAAAACTGTTTTTT. Translated: CASSVGDWVNEKLFF.

In this sample, this clone turned up a few times. The J gene is TRBJ2-5, the V gene TRBV2, with a tentative D call TRBD1 (6 bases). The germline CDR1 and CDR2 sequences are SNHLY and FYNNEI. The CDR3 extends over 12 amino acids. V lost 6 bases to trimming and J lost 1 base, with 6 bases between them. The CDR3 here is CASRDSQETQYF. The CDR3 bases are TGTGCCAGCAGGGACAGCCAAGAGACCCAGTACTTC.

In its sample, this clone was seen a few times. This sequence joins TRBV5-1 and TRBJ2-5, with D maybe TRBD2 (7 bases). Germline CDR1 reads SGHRS; CDR2 reads YFSETQ. The CDR3 length is 14 residues. V lost 2 bases to trimming and J lost 9 bases, with 17 bases between them. This CDR3 reads CASSLGAGARAQYF. The CDR3 DNA reads TGCGCCAGCAGCTTAGGTGCGGGGGCTAGGGCCCAGTACTTC.

The chain couples TRBV30 to TRBJ2-3; TRBD1 is a possible D gene (5 bases). The ends were cut back, 0 bases at V and 14 bases at J, with 18 bases in the middle. There are 13 residues in the CDR3. CDR1 and CDR2 from the germline V gene are GTSNPN and SVGIG (reference sequence). CDR3 residues: CAWSVQIDSYWYF. In nucleotides, the CDR3 is TGTGCCTGGAGTGTACAGATTGACAGTTATTGGTATTTT.

The chain links TRBV15 to TRBJ2-5, with TRBD2 matching 7 bases. CDR3 length: 15 amino acids. After removal of 0 bases from V and 2 bases from J, the junction contained 3 bases not matched to a gene. Germline V gene lookup returns CDR1 LNHNV and CDR2 YYDKDF (reference sequence). CDR3 bases: TGTGCCACCAGCAGAGATCTGGGAGGGCAAGAGACCCAGTACTTC. Translation: CATSRDLGGQETQYF. The whole variable domain, remainder taken from reference TRBV15 and TRBJ2-5, is DAMVIQNPRYQVTQFGKPVTLSCSQTLNHNVMYWYQQKSSQAPKLLFHYYDKDFNNEADTPDNFQSRRPNTSFCFLDIRSPGLGDTAMYLCATSRDLGGQETQYFGPGTRLLVL.

The V call is TRBV30, the J call TRBJ2-7, with a possible D match to TRBD1 (5 bases). Trimming stripped 5 bases from V and 3 bases from J, with 8 bases between. The length of the CDR3 is 11 residues. CDR1 is GTSNPN and CDR2 is SVGIG in the germline V gene (reference sequence). The CDR3 spells CAWADSYEQYF. The CDR3 bases are TGTGCCTGGGCCGACAGCTACGAGCAGTACTTC.

This clone was observed a few times. The chain links TRBV15 to TRBJ2-3; D is uncertain. This CDR3 has 15 amino acids. Germline CDR1 is LNHNV and CDR2 is YYDKDF (reference sequence). V was clipped by 1 base and J by 0 bases, with 8 bases between them. The CDR3 bases are TGTGCCACCAGCAGAGGCGGAACTAGCACAGATACGCAGTATTTT. It specifies CATSRGGTSTDTQYF.

The rearrangement joins TRBV25-1 to TRBJ2-5, with TRBD2 as a possible D gene (6 bases). There are 15 residues in the CDR3. Deletions cut 5 bases from V and 3 bases from J, with 16 bases between. Per the germline V gene, CDR1 is MGHDK and CDR2 is SYGVNS. In DNA form, the CDR3 reads TGTGCCAGCAGTCCTATGGGCGGGGTGGAAGAGACCCAGTACTTC. The encoded protein is CASSPMGGVEETQYF.

In this sample, this clone turned up a few times. The CDR3 region has the DNA TGTGCCAGCAGCTCCGGTAGCTCCTATAATTCACCCCTCCACTTT. Translated, it gives CASSSGSSYNSPLHF. The chain uses TRBV9 and TRBJ1-6; no clear D gene. In germline, CDR1 is SGDLS, CDR2 YYNGEE. Trimming removed 4 bases from V and 0 bases from J, with 8 bases in between. This CDR3 comprises 15 residues.

Points on this clone: The same CDR3 is also encoded by other DNA sequences in this sample. The rearrangement joins TRBV4-1 to TRBJ2-6; D not resolved. V gave up 0 bases and J gave up 0 bases, with 3 bases separating them. Germline assignment: CDR1 MGHRA and CDR2 YSYEKL. CDR3 length equals 15 residues. CDR3 coding DNA: TGCGCCAGCAGCCAAGATAGCTCTGGGGCCAACGTCCTGACTTTC. This codes for CASSQDSSGANVLTF.

A few counts support this clone. The genes are TRBV28 and TRBJ1-4; D is ambiguous. This CDR3 region has 14 residues. Germline V gene lookup returns CDR1 MDHEN and CDR2 SYDVKM. V lost 3 bases and J lost 0, with 5 bases in between. The CDR3 loop is CASSFQTTNEKLFF. Written as DNA, the CDR3 is TGTGCCAGCAGTTTTCAGACAACTAATGAAAAACTGTTTTTT.

This clone was picked up a small number of times. This chain connects TRBV18 to TRBJ2-2; 7 positions agree with TRBD2. This CDR3 contains 16 residues. The V gene's germline CDR1 is KGHSH and CDR2 LQKENI. The V segment lost 2 bases and the J segment 4 bases; nucleotides outside the gene matches: 7. The CDR3, as DNA: TGTGCCAGCTCACCAGTGACTAGCAGTCTCACCGGGGAGCTGTTTTTT. As protein: CASSPVTSSLTGELFF. Combining the CDR3 with reference TRBV18 and TRBJ2-2 gives the whole variable domain NAGVMQNPRHLVRRRGQEARLRCSPMKGHSHVYWYRQLPEEGLKFMVYLQKENIIDESGMPKERFSAEFPKEGPSILRIQQVVRGDSAAYFCASSPVTSSLTGELFFGEGSRLTVL.

V gene TRBV29-1 combines with J gene TRBJ2-5, with a possible D match to TRBD2 (5 bases). V shed 3 bases and J shed 5 bases, with 10 bases lying between them. CDR3 size: 12 residues. Germline V lookup: CDR1 SQVTM, CDR2 ANQGSEA. The CDR3 is CSVDRTGETQYF. DNA for the CDR3: TGCAGCGTTGATAGGACTGGGGAGACCCAGTACTTC.

V gene TRBV5-1 combines with J gene TRBJ1-6; weak D call: TRBD1 (6 bases). Germline CDR1 is SGHRS and CDR2 is YFSETQ. The CDR3 sequence is 17 residues long. V lost 4 bases and J lost 4, with 18 bases in between. This CDR3 is CASSDNRAGGYNSPLHF. CDR3 coding DNA: TGCGCCAGCAGCGACAACAGGGCTGGGGGATATAATTCACCCCTCCACTTT.

This clone was found a few times. The rearrangement links TRBV28 to TRBJ2-2, with D unresolved. CDR3 length: 12 residues. Trimming left V 6 bases short and J 7 bases short, with 9 bases between. Germline V lookup: CDR1 MDHEN, CDR2 SYDVKM. The CDR3, as DNA: TGTGCCAGCAGACTTCCGGGCGGGGAGCTGTTTTTT. Translation gives CASRLPGGELFF. Together with reference TRBV28 and TRBJ2-2, the CDR3 gives the full variable domain: DVKVTQSSRYLVKRTGEKVFLECVQDMDHENMFWYRQDPGLGLRLIYFSYDVKMKEKGDIPEGYSVSREKKERFSLILESASTNQTSMYLCASRLPGGELFFGEGSRLTVL.

A remark on this clone: This CDR3 is also generated by other DNA sequences in the sample. The chain couples TRBV30 to TRBJ2-3; D not resolved. CDR3 size: 11 residues. CDR1 is GTSNPN and CDR2 is SVGIG in the germline V gene (reference sequence). Trimming took off 1 base at V and 8 bases at J, with 7 bases between the two ends. The chain's CDR3 is CAWSGSGTQYF. CDR3 coding DNA: TGTGCCTGGAGTGGTAGTGGTACGCAGTATTTT.

This clone was observed a few times. The genes are TRBV4-1 and TRBJ2-7, with D possibly TRBD2 on 5 matching bases. Germline CDR1 and CDR2: MGHRA and YSYEKL. Trimming removed 0 bases from V and 3 bases from J, with 15 bases in between. The CDR3 consists of 16 residues. The CDR3 DNA is TGCGCCAGCAGCCAAGAGGGATGGCGGGCGTACTACGAGCAGTACTTC. Translated: CASSQEGWRAYYEQYF.

The V call is TRBV29-1, the J call TRBJ1-1, with 7 bases fitting TRBD1. The CDR3 spans 10 residues. Germline CDR1 is SQVTM and CDR2 is ANQGSEA. V trimming: 6 bases; J trimming: 6 bases; junction bases outside the gene matches: 1. The CDR3 nucleotides read TGCAGCGTCAGGGGGGCTGAAGCTTTCTTT. Its translation is CSVRGAEAFF.

The chain links TRBV6-6 to TRBJ2-5; D is uncertain. The CDR3 sequence is 11 residues long. V was trimmed by 5 bases and J by 4 bases, leaving 5 bases between them. The germline CDR1 and CDR2 sequences are MNHNY and SVGAGI (reference sequence). DNA for the CDR3: TGTGCCAGCAGTCTGCGAGAGACCCAGTACTTC. Residues: CASSLRETQYF.

The DNA for the CDR3 is TGTGCCAGTAGACAGACTAGCGGTCGCGGGGAGCAGTACTTC. Residues: CASRQTSGRGEQYF. V usage is TRBV19 and J usage is TRBJ2-7; 9 bases align to TRBD2. J gave up 7 bases and V 6 bases, and 10 bases lay outside the gene matches. The germline gives CDR1 LNHDA, CDR2 SQIVND (reference sequence). This CDR3 is built from 14 residues.

This chain links TRBV9 with TRBJ2-3, with D possibly matching TRBD2 (5 bases). V was shortened by 3 bases and J by 4 bases, with 12 bases between the two germline ends. Germline V gene sequence: CDR1 SGDLS, CDR2 YYNGEE. The CDR3 is 14 amino acids. CDR3 loop: CASSERMDSDTQYF. The CDR3, as DNA: TGTGCCAGCAGCGAGAGGATGGACTCAGATACGCAGTATTTT.

This clone was seen a handful of times. This chain uses TRBV11-3 with TRBJ2-7; perhaps TRBD1 as D (6 bases). Germline V lookup: CDR1 SGHNT, CDR2 YENEEA. The CDR3 runs to 13 residues. V lost 6 bases, J lost 3 bases, and 12 bases lay in between. Written as DNA, the CDR3 is TGTGCCAGCAGTCCAGGGGCCAGCTACGAGCAGTACTTC. It translates to CASSPGASYEQYF.